This T cell receptor beta chain was recorded in a study of PD-1 blockade in classical Hodgkin lymphoma. Study findings and constraints: By C4D1 there was a significant rise in CD4+ TCR diversity but not in CD8+ TCR diversity.

Stated time point: cycle 4 day 1 (C4D1), after less than 7 weeks of nivolumab. Patients all relapsed after autologous stem cell transplantation, and there was variation in brentuximab vedotin exposure. The protocol was immunoSEQ multiplex PCR, while the TCRdb copy is restricted to in-frame clones and leaves out a portion. The sample yields about 13,000 clones, about 82% seen once. This CDR3 contains 15 residues. CDR1 LNHDA and CDR2 SQIVND come from the germline V gene (reference sequence). V lost 6 bases to trimming and J lost 5 bases, with 16 bases between them. About this clone: Its antigen is as yet unknown.

The material was peripheral blood mononuclear cells (PBMCs), obtained before the fourth cycle of nivolumab. This chain connects TRBV19 to TRBJ1-4; D perhaps matches TRBD1 (5 bases). The receptor was derived from a human donor with classical Hodgkin lymphoma. CDR3 protein: CASSPGGGENEKLFF. The CDR3 DNA is TGTGCCAGTAGCCCTGGCGGAGGGGAGAATGAAAAACTGTTTTTT.